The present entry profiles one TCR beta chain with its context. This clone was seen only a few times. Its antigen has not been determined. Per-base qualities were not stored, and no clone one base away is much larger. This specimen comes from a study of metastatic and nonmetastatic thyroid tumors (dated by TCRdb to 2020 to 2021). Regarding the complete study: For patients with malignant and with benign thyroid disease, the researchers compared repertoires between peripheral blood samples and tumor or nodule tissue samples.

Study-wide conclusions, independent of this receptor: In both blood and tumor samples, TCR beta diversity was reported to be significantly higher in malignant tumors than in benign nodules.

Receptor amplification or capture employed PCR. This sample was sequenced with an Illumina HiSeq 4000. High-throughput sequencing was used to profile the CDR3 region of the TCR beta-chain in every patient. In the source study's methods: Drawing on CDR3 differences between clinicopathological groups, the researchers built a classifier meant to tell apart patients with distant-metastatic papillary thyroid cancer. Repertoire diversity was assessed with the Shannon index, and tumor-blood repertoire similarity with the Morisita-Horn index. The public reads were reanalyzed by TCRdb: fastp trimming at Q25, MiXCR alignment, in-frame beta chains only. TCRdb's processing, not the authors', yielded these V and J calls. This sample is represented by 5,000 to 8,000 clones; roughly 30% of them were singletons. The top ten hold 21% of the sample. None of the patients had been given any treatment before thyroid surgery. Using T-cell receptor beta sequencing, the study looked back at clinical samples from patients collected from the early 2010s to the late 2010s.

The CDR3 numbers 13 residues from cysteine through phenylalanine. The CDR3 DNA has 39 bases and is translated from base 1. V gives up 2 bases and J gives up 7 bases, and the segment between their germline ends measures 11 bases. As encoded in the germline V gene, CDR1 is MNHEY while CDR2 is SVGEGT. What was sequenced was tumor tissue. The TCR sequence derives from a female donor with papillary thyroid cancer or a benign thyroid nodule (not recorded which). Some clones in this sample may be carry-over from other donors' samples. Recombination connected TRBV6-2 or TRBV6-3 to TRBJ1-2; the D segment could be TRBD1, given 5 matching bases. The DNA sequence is TGTGCCAGCAGTTACGTGGCAGGGAGTGGCTACACCTTC. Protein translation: CASSYVAGSGYTF.